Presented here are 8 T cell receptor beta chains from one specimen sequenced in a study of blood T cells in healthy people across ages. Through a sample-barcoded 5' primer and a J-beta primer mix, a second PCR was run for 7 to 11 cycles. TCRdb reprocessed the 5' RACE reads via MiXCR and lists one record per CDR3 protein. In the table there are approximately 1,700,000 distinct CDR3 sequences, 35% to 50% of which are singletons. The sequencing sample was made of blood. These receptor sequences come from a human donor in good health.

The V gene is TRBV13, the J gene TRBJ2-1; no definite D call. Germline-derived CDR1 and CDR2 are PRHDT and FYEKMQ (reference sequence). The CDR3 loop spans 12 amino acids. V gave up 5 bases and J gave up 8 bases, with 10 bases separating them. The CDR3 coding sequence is TGTGCCAGCAGCGGGATTAGGGATGAGCAGTTCTTC. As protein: CASSGIRDEQFF.

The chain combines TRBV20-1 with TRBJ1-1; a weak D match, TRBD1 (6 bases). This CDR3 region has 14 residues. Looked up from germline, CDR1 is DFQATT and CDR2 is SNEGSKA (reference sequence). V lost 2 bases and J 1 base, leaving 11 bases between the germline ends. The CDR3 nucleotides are TGCAGTGCTAGACGTACAGGGCGGAACACTGAAGCTTTCTTT. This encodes CSARRTGRNTEAFF.

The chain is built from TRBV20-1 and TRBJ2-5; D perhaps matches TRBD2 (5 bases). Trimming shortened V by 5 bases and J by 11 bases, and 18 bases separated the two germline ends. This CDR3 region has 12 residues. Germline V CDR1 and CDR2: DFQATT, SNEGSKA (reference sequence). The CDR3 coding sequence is TGCAGTGCTCAAACTGTGGGTAGGGAGCAGTACTTC. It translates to CSAQTVGREQYF.

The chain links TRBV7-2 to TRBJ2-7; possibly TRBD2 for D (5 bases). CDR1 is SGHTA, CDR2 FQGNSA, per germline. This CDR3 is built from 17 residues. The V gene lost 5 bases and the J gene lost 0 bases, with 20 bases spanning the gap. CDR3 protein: CASSPTGSTTSSYEQYF. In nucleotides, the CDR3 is TGTGCCAGCAGCCCAACGGGGTCTACGACCAGCTCCTACGAGCAGTACTTC. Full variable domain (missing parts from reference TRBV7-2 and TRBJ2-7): GAGVSQSPSNKVTEKGKDVELRCDPISGHTALYWYRQSLGQGLEFLIYFQGNSAPDKSGLPSDRFSAERTGGSVSTLTIQRTQQEDSAVYLCASSPTGSTTSSYEQYFGPGTRLTVT.

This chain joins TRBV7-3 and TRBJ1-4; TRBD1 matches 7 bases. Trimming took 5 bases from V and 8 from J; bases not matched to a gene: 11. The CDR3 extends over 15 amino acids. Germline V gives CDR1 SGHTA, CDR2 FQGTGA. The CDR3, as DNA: TGTGCCAGCAGCCCATTCGACAGGGCGGAGGAAAAACTGTTTTTT. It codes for CASSPFDRAEEKLFF.

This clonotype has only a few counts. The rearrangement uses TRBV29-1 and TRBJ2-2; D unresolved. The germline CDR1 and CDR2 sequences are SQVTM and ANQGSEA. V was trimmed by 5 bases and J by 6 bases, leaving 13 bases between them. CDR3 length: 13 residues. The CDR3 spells CSVISSYSGELFF. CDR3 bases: TGCAGCGTTATCTCCTCTTACTCCGGGGAGCTGTTTTTT.

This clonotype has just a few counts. The CDR3, as DNA: TGTGCCAGTAGTCGAAGCAAACAGGGGAGGATCTACAATGAGCAGTTCTTC. It translates to CASSRSKQGRIYNEQFF. The V gene is TRBV12-3 or TRBV12-4, the J gene TRBJ2-1; tentative D call: TRBD1 (7 bases). This CDR3 has 17 residues. Trimming left V 9 bases short and J 3 bases short, with 24 bases between.

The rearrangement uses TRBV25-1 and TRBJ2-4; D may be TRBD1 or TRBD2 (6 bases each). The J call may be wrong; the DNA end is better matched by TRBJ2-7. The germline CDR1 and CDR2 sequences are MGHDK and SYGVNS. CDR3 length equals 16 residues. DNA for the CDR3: TGTGCCAGCAGTGAATCGGTCGGAGGGGGCTCCTACGAGCAGTACTTC. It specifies CASSESVGGGSYEQYF.